This TCR beta chain was profiled in a study of response to subunit inactivated influenza vaccine. The CDR3 is made up of 13 amino acids. Looked up from germline, CDR1 is SGHTA and CDR2 is FQGNSA. The germline V and J ends were trimmed by 1 base and 9 bases, with 10 bases remaining between them. TCRdb passed the RT-PCR reads through MiXCR, listing each CDR3 protein once. The sample consists of around 570,000 distinct CDR3 sequences, approximately 10% of them appearing once. These same data were also listed under a study on T cells expressing NK-cell markers. That paper states: UMIs were included in TCR beta cDNA generated by 5'RACE template switching.

The chain recombines TRBV7-2 with TRBJ2-1; D is undetermined. The specimen was PBMCs from blood, collected on the day of vaccination. The source of this sequence is a man aged 45 to 65 who received an inactivated influenza vaccine. CDR3 bases: TGTGCCAGCAGCTTAGTGGCCCGAATTGAGCAGTTCTTC. This encodes CASSLVARIEQFF.